This TCR beta chain was captured in a study of blood T cell repertoires in COVID-19. The CDR3 totals 15 residues. The V and J ends lost 4 bases and 2 bases, in that order; junction bases with no gene match: 5. Germline loops: CDR1 SGHNT, CDR2 YYREEE (reference sequence). This clone was seen only once. TCRdb's table, derived via immunoSEQ multiplex PCR, lists solely in-frame clones and lacks some. The table records under 250,000 clones, about 90% of them present only once. The sequence was obtained from a man younger than 40 with acute or convalescent COVID-19. The material sequenced was peripheral blood. The chain uses TRBV5-4 and TRBJ2-5; 10 nucleotides agree with TRBD1. The CDR3 nucleotides are TGTGCCAGCAGCCCGGGGACAGGGGCACAAGAGACCCAGTACTTC. Protein: CASSPGTGAQETQYF.